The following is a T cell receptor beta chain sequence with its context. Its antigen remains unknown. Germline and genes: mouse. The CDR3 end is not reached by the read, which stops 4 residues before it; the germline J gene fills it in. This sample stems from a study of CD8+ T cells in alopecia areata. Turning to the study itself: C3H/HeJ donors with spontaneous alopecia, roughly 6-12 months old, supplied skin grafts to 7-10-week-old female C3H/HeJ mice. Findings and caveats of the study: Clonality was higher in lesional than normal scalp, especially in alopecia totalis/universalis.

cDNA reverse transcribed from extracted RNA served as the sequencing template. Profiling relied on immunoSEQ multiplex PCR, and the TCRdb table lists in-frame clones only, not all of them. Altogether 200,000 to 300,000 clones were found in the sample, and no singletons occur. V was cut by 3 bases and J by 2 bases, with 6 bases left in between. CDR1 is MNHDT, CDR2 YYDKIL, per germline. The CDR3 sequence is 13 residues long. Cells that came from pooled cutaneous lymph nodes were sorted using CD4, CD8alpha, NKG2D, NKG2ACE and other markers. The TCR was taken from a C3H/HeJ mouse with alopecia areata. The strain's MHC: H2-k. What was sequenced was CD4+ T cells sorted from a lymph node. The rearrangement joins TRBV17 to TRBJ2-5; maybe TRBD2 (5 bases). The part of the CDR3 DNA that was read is TGTGCTAGCAGTAGTGGGGTCCAAGAC. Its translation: CASSSGVQD. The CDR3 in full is CASSSGVQDTQYF.